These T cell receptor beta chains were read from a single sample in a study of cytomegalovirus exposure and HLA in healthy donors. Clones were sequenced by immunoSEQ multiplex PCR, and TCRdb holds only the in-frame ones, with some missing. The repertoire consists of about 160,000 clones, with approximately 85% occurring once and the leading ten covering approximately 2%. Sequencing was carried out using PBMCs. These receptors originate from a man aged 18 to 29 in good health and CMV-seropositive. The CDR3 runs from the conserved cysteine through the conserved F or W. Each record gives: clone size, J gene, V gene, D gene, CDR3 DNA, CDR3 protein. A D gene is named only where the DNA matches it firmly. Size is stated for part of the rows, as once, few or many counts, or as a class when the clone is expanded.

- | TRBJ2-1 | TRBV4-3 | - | TGCGCCAGCAGCCAAGATTGGTTGGCCCCTTTACACAATGAGCAGTTCTTC | CASSQDWLAPLHNEQFF
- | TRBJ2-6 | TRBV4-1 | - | TGCGCCAGCAGCCATCATTCGCGGGGGCATGGGGCCAACGTCCTGACTTTC | CASSHHSRGHGANVLTF
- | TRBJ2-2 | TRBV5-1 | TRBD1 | TGCGCCAGCAGCGCAAATACAGGGGGCATCGGGGAGCTGTTTTTT | CASSANTGGIGELFF
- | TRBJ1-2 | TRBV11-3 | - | TGTGCCAGCAGCTTAGATGGAGATGGCTACACCTTC | CASSLDGDGYTF
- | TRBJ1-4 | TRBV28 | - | TGTGCCAGCACCCCTGTGAATACTGCAACTAATGAAAAACTGTTTTTT | CASTPVNTATNEKLFF
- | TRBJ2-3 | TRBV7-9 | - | TGTGCCAGCAGCTGGGCAGGGAGCACAGATACGCAGTATTTT | CASSWAGSTDTQYF
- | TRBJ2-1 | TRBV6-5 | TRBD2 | TGTGCCAGCAGTTCCACGGGGGGCAATGAGCAGTTCTTC | CASSSTGGNEQFF
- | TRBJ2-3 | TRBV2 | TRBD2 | TGTGCCAGCAGTCTAGCGGGAGGAGGGGCAGATACGCAGTATTTT | CASSLAGGGADTQYF
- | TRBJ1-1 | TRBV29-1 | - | TGCAGCGTCGGAAGGGGCAAGGATGAAGCTTTCTTT | CSVGRGKDEAFF
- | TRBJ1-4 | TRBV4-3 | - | TGCGCCAGCAGCCAGCTGCGGGGGGGGCTTGAAGAAAAACTGTTTTTT | CASSQLRGGLEEKLFF
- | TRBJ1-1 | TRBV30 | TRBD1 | TGTGCCTGGAGGACAGGGAAAGATCTTGGAGCTTTCTTT | CAWRTGKDLGAFF
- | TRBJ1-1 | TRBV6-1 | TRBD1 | TGTGCCAGCAGTGTACAGGGGGCGATTTCGACTGAAGCTTTCTTT | CASSVQGAISTEAFF
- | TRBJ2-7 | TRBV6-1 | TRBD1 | TGTGCCACGACTTTCATACAGGGGTACGAGCAGTACTTC | CATTFIQGYEQYF
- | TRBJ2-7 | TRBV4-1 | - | TGCGCCAGCAGCCAAGTCGACCGGGACACATACGAGCAGTACTTC | CASSQVDRDTYEQYF
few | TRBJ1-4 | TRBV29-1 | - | TGCAGCGTTGTCAGGGGTGCGGATGAAAAACTGTTTTTT | CSVVRGADEKLFF
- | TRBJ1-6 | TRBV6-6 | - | TGTGCCAGCAGTACGGGGAGTCGATCACCCCTCCACTTT | CASSTGSRSPLHF
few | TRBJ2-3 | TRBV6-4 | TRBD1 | TGTGCCAGCAGTGACGTGACAGGGAGCACAGATACGCAGTATTTT | CASSDVTGSTDTQYF
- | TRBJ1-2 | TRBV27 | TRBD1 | TGTGCCAGTGGGCCGGGACAGGCCATAAGCTATGGCTACACCTTC | CASGPGQAISYGYTF
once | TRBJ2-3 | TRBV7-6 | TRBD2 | TGTGCCAGCAGCTTATACGGGGGGGTAGATACGCAGTATTTT | CASSLYGGVDTQYF
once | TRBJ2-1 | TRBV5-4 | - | TGTGCCAGCAGCTTGGCAGGGGATTACAATGAGCAGTTCTTC | CASSLAGDYNEQFF
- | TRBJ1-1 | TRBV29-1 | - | TGCAGCGTTAAGACAGTCATGAACACTGAAGCTTTCTTT | CSVKTVMNTEAFF
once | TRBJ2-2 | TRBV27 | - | TGTGCCAGCAGTTTAAAACAGGCGAACACCGGGGAGCTGTTTTTT | CASSLKQANTGELFF
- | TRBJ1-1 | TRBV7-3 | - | TGTGCCAGCAGCTTTGCCAGAAACACTGAAGCTTTCTTT | CASSFARNTEAFF
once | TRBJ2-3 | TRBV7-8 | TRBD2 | TGTGCCAGCAGCTTAGGACTAGCGGGGGGGCGGGGTGGAACAGATACGCAGTATTTT | CASSLGLAGGRGGTDTQYF
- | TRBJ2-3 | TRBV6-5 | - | TGTGCCAGCAGTTACTCGGGGGCGGGGGGCACAGATACGCAGTATTTT | CASSYSGAGGTDTQYF
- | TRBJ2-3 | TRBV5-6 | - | TGTGCCAGCAGCTTTCTACCGGTTAGCGGTACCACAGATACGCAGTATTTT | CASSFLPVSGTTDTQYF
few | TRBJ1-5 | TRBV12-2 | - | TGTGCAAGTCGCCTGGGGGACAGTAGCGATCAGCCCCAGCATTTT | CASRLGDSSDQPQHF
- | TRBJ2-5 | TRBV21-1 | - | TGTGCCAGCAGCAAAGTCAGAGAGACCCAGTACTTC | CASSKVRETQYF
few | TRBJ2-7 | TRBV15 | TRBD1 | TGTGCCACCAGCAGAGGCTACGACAGGGGGGCCTACGAGCAGTACTTC | CATSRGYDRGAYEQYF
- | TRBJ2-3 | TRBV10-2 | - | TGCGCCAGCAGACAAGCAGATACGCAGTATTTT | CASRQADTQYF
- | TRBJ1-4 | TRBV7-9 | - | TGTGCCAGCAGCTTAGGGGGGACTGATAATGAAAAACTGTTTTTT | CASSLGGTDNEKLFF
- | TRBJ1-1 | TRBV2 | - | TGTGCCAGCGGAGTGCTAAGTAACACTGAAGCTTTCTTT | CASGVLSNTEAFF
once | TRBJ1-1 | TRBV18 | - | TGTGCCAGCTCACCACGAGTCGCAGGATTGAACACTGAAGCTTTCTTT | CASSPRVAGLNTEAFF
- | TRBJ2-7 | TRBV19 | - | TGTGCCAGTAGTATAGACGCGGGGGCTGGGGAGCAGTACTTC | CASSIDAGAGEQYF
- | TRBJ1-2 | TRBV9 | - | TGTGCCAGCAGCGTAGACCTCGGGGGCTACACCTTC | CASSVDLGGYTF
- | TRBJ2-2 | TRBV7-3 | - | TGTGCCAGCAGCTTACTAGCGCCCAACACCGGGGAGCTGTTTTTT | CASSLLAPNTGELFF
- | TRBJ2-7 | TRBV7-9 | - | TGTGCCAGCAGCTCCCTGCAGGATCTCAAGCAGTACTTC | CASSSLQDLKQYF
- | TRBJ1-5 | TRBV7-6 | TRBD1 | TGTGCCAGCAGCTTGGTTACAGGGGCCCTACAGCCCCAGCATTTT | CASSLVTGALQPQHF
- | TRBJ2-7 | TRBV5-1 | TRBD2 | TGCGCCAGCAGAATAACGCTAGCGGCTTCCTACGAGCAGTACTTC | CASRITLAASYEQYF
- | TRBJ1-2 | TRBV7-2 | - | TGTGCCAGCAGCTTAGTTTACACCCGGGATGGCTACACCTTC | CASSLVYTRDGYTF
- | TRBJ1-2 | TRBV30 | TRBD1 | TGTGCCCTGGTAGGCGGGACAGTTAACTATGGCTACACCTTC | CALVGGTVNYGYTF
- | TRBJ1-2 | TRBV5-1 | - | TGCGCCAGCAGCTTGGCGCAGGACTATGGCTACACCTTC | CASSLAQDYGYTF
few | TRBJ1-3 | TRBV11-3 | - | TGTGCCAGCAGCTTAGGGACAGCCTCTGGAAACACCATATATTTT | CASSLGTASGNTIYF
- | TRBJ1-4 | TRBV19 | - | TGTGCCAGTAGTATAGGTTCACAGGGAAATGAAAAACTGTTTTTT | CASSIGSQGNEKLFF
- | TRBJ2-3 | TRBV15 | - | TGTGCCACCAGCAACTTCGGGACAGATACGCAGTATTTT | CATSNFGTDTQYF
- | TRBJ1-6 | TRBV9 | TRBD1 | TGTGCCAGCAGCACCGGGACAGAAAATTCACCCCTCCACTTT | CASSTGTENSPLHF
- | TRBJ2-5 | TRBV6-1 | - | TGTGCCAGCAGTGAACCGAGTCCAAGGGGCCAAGAGACCCAGTACTTC | CASSEPSPRGQETQYF
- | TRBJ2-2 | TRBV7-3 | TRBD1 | TGTGCCAGCAGCACGATCCGGGACAGGAACACCGGGGAGCTGTTTTTT | CASSTIRDRNTGELFF